This TCR beta chain emerged from a study of T cell repertoires in cytomegalovirus infection. In the study overall: A matching HLA type, together with CMV infection, was signaled by public TCR beta signatures.

One entry per CDR3 protein, called by TCRdb with MiXCR from the reads. Of under 350,000 distinct CDR3 sequences listed, 9.5% are singletons. The CDR3 runs to 15 residues. Germline CDR1 is SGHTA and CDR2 is FQGNSA. V lost 1 base and J lost 7, with 16 bases in between. There are many counts of this clonotype. The TCR originated in a human donor in good health (CMV status not recorded). Some clones in this sample may be carry-over from other donors' samples. The chain couples TRBV7-2 to TRBJ1-1, with unresolved D. The sequencing sample was made of PBMCs. The CDR3 bases are TGTGCCAGCAGCTTAGTTTCATCCGGGAGCAGTGAAGCTTTCTTT. Its protein is CASSLVSSGSSEAFF. The full variable domain, with the rest looked up from reference TRBV7-2 and TRBJ1-1, is GAGVSQSPSNKVTEKGKDVELRCDPISGHTALYWYRQSLGQGLEFLIYFQGNSAPDKSGLPSDRFSAERTGGSVSTLTIQRTQQEDSAVYLCASSLVSSGSSEAFFGQGTRLTVV.